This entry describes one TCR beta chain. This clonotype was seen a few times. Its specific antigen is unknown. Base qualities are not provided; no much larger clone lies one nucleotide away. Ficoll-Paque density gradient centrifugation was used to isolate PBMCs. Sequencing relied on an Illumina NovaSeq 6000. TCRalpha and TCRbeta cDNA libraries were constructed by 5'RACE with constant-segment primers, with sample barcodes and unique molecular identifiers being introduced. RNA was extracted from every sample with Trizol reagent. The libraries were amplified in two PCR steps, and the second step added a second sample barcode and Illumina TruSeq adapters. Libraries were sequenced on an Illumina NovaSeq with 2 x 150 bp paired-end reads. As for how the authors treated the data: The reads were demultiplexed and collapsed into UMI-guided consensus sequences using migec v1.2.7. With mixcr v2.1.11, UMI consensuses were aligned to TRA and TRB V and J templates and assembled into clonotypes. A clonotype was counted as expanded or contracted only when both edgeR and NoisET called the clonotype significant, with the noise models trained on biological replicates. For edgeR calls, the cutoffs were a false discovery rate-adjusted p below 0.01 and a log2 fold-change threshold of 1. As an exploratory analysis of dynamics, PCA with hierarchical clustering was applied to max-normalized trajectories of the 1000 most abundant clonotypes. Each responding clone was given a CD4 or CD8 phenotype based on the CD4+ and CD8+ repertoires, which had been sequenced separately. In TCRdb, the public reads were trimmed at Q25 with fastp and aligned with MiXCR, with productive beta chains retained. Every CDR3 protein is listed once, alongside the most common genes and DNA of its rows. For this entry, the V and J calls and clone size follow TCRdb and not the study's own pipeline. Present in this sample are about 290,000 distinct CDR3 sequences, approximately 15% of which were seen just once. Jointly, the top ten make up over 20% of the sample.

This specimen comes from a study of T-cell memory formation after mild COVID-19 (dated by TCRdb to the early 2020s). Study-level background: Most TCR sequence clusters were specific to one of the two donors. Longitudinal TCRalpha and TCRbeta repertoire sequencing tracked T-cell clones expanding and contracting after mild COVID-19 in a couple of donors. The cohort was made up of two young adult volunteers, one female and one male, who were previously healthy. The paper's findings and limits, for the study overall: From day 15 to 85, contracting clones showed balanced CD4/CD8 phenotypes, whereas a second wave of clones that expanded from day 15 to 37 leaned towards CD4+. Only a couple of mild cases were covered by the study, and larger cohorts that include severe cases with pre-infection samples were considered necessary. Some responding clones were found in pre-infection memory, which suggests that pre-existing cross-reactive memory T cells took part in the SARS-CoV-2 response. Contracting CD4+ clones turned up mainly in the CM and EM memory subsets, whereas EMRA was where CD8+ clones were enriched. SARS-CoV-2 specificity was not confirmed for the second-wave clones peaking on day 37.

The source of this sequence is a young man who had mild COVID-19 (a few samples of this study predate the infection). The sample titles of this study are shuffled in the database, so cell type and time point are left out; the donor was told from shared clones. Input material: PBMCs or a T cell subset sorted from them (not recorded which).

The DNA reads TGTGCCAGCAGCTCTTATTACGGGGAGCTGTTTTTT. It codes for CASSSYYGELFF. The rearrangement combines TRBV7-2 with TRBJ2-2; no D gene is confidently identified. V lost 4 bases and J lost 7 bases; the stretch between them is 7 bases long. The CDR3, cysteine through phenylalanine, is 12 amino acids long. This entry keeps only the CDR3 DNA: 36 bases, framed from base 1. The germline V gene supplies CDR1 SGHTA and CDR2 FQGNSA.